This T cell receptor beta chain was recorded in a study of radiation and T cells in renal cell carcinoma (dated by TCRdb to 2020 to 2021). About the investigation overall: In total, approximately 51 samples, comprising 26 tumors and approximately 27 peripheral blood samples, were subjected to TCR beta sequencing. A total of approximately 3,800,000 unique CDR3 nucleotide sequences, encoding 2.7 million or so unique CDR3 amino acid sequences, were found across all 50 or so samples.

The CDR3, from cysteine to phenylalanine, totals 14 residues. Only the CDR3 DNA stays, 42 bases, in frame from base 1. The V end loses 10 bases and the J end loses 9 bases, and a stretch of 24 bases separates them. CDR1 and CDR2 are drawn from the germline V gene: ENHRY, SYGVKD. Following the manufacturer's recommendations, the immunoSEQ kit was used to generate TCR beta libraries from genomic DNA. To prepare the libraries, a first multiplex PCR with proprietary primers was run, followed by a second PCR that added unique barcodes, and a bead cleanup was done after each round. A positive control reaction and a negative control reaction, both provided in the kit, were run with every batch of samples. The final libraries were assessed on an Agilent 4200 TapeStation D1000 ScreenTape, pooled by volume, and quantified by qPCR. Sequencing ran on an Illumina NextSeq500 with a MidOutput 150-cycle cartridge, using 156 Read1 and 15 Index1 cycles with kit custom primers. The pooled library was loaded at approximately 0.96 pM, and approximately 20% PhiX control was spiked in. In the authors' own workflow: Vendor-processed data were analyzed in R, with a clonotype defined as all T cells sharing the same CDR3 nucleotide sequence. For clone abundance analyses, frequencies were normalized to the 10,000 most abundant clones per sample. Before analysis, public T cell clones were removed, and these numbered fewer than five per sample on average. ImmunoMap was used for dominant motif analysis with the PAM10 matrix, a gap penalty of 30, and a homology threshold of 0.3, and any motif reaching a cumulative frequency of at least 0.01 was considered dominant. TCRdb mirrors the immuneACCESS table, restricted to in-frame sequences. Some clones are absent from its copies; in checked studies, under half trace to an unresolved V gene, and the reason for the others is unknown. V and J calls and clone size are as listed in that table; D and trimming were resolved from the DNA. The sample table lists approximately 25,000 clones, around half of them with a count of one. Together, the top ten hold about a fifth of the sample.

In regard to this clone: This receptor's antigen is unknown. Base qualities are not at hand, and no much larger clone is one base apart.

Here is what the overall study found, with its caveats: Irradiated tumors contained more dominant CDR3 motifs, and these motifs occupied a larger share of the repertoire than in control tumors. With a single-armed trial design, the study had no way to address how radiation dose or scheduling affects the TCR repertoire. Compared with controls, irradiated tumors had higher TCR clonality, as the top 100 clonotypes made up an average of about 50% of the repertoire, versus about 40% in nephrectomy-only tumors. Because only small tumor regions of approximately 1 g were available, intratumoral heterogeneity was not captured.

The time point label corresponds to: tumor resected at nephrectomy. What this sample's treatment or condition label stands for: treatment-naive control, cytoreductive nephrectomy. Control tumors were obtained from treatment-naive renal cell carcinoma patients in whom cytoreductive nephrectomy was performed without prior radiation. Renal cell carcinoma with clear cell pathology was present in all patients. Control tumors used for TCR sequencing were obtained from a handful of females and 11 males (median age roughly 52 years, range roughly 35 to 85) and were resected from the early 2010s to the mid-2010s. Tumor processing involved mechanical dissociation, digestion with collagenase/hyaluronidase at 37 degrees C, handling in gentleMACS C tubes, and storage in liquid nitrogen. Genomic DNA for TCR sequencing was prepared using the QIAamp DNA Blood Mini Kit (Qiagen). Samples were included in the analyses only if all quality control checks were passed.

The sample was tumor tissue, taken from a patient whose treatment was nephrectomy without radiotherapy. This sequence was found in a human donor with renal cell carcinoma. This receptor chain uses TRBV10-3 and TRBJ1-2, and TRBD1 may be the D gene, going by 5 matching bases. At the DNA level, the sequence is TGTGCCACAAGTTGGACCCTCAGGGACTCGAGCTACACCTTC. It translates to CATSWTLRDSSYTF.